Here is one T cell receptor (beta chain) with its context. The clone's antigen remains unknown. No much larger clonotype is one base removed from it; base qualities were not supplied. The library came from PCR. DNA from cultured CD4+ T cells was subjected to TCR sequencing with the Oncomine TCR Beta short-read assay at the Johns Hopkins FTIC core. The QIAamp micro DNA kit was used to extract genomic DNA from the cultured CD4+ T cells. The Oncomine TCR Beta libraries from cultured CD4+ T cells were pooled using unique dual indexes and then sequenced on an Illumina iSeq 100. The study's processing was this. Non-productive sequences were removed, and CDR3s that did not start with C, did not end with F or W, or were shorter than 7 amino acids were discarded. The MANAFEST web application was used to identify antigen-specific clonotypes by comparing peptide-stimulated wells against reference wells and other culture wells. To be called positive, a clone needed an FDR below 0.05, an odds ratio above 5, and a productive frequency above 0.1% in at least two of three replicate wells. Clonotypes that were significantly expanded in both SARS-CoV-2 spike wells and at least one common cold coronavirus spike condition were defined as cross-reactive. Using R version 3.6.1, CDR3 homology was evaluated through Levenshtein distances (stringdist) along with unrooted phylogenetic trees (ape). TCRdb's own reprocessing of the public reads used fastp at Q25 and MiXCR and kept productive beta chains. Each entry merges the rows of one CDR3 protein and shows their most common DNA and genes. Here the V and J calls rest on TCRdb's processing, not on the authors' analysis. The sample contains fewer than 20,000 distinct CDR3 sequences, about half of them found a single time. 10% to 15% of the sample is in the top ten clones.

From the germline V gene, CDR1 is SNHLY and CDR2 is FYNNEI. V is clipped by 6 bases and J by 0 bases, and the sequence between their germline boundaries is 15 bases long. From cysteine to phenylalanine, the CDR3 is 15 amino acids long. CDR3 DNA is the only sequence kept; it has 45 bases, read in frame from the first base. The data belong to a study of vaccination and CD4 T cells after COVID-19 (dated by TCRdb to between 2021 and 2024). Notes on the research overall: SARS-CoV-2 positivity had been established in the convalescent patients by nasal swab PCR, and mild disease was recorded in several of these patients and severe disease in one. Post-COVID blood samples from convalescent patients were collected a median of about 110 days after diagnosis, with a range of 35 to 161 days. Participants received two doses of either the Pfizer-BioNTech BNT162b2 vaccine (n=8) or the Moderna mRNA-1273 vaccine (n=2). The convalescent cohort included six males and four females, with two Hispanic individuals, seven Caucasians, two Asians and one multiracial person. In ten to eleven COVID-19 convalescent patients and several infection-naive healthy vaccine recipients, the spike-specific CD4+ TCR repertoire before mRNA vaccination was compared with the repertoire after mRNA vaccination. Control cultures used a CEFX viral epitope pool as positive control, an HIV-1 Nef peptide pool as negative control, or no peptide. The time from the second vaccine dose to post-vaccine blood sampling had a median of around 72 days and ranged from about 13 to 250 days. The cultures were stimulated with overlapping spike peptide pools from SARS-CoV-2 and from the common cold coronaviruses HCoV-NL63, HCoV-OC43 and HCoV-229E. Paper-wide results and their limitations: In convalescent patients, a median approximately 83% of post-vaccine SARS-CoV-2-reactive clones were detected only after vaccination, and vaccine-specific priming was suggested by this finding. Of the vaccine-specific clones in convalescent patients, 304 of 307, or nearly all, reacted only to SARS-CoV-2 spike and did not cross-react with common cold coronaviruses. The number of convalescent patients in the study was relatively small, and the study did not examine early timepoints following natural infection. The median number of SARS-CoV-2-reactive clonotypes rose from 21 after infection to around 40 after vaccination, but the change was not significant.

In the paper's terms, the treatment or condition label means: roughly 10-day PBMC culture with coronavirus spike peptide pools or control peptides (ViraFEST assay). The study used the ViraFEST assay, which expanded antigen-specific T cells with peptide pools and then identified expanded clonotypes by TCR sequencing. The convalescent patients' positive SARS-CoV-2 PCR tests fell between March and December 2020, which was before the Alpha, Beta and Delta variants emerged in the United States. Some 2 million PBMCs per well were cultured in IMDM with roughly 5% human AB serum and 9 to 10 IU/ml IL-2, plus 10 ug/ml peptide pools. Half of the culture medium was replaced with fresh IL-2-containing medium on days 3 and 7. Once the cells had been in culture for around 10 days, the EasySep CD4+ T cell isolation kit was used to isolate CD4+ T cells by negative selection. PBMCs were separated from whole blood using Ficoll-Paque Plus gradient centrifugation and then either used fresh or cryopreserved at -140C. Culture conditions were generally each tested in triplicate wells.

The sequence links TRBV2 to TRBJ2-7; the D segment could be TRBD1, given 6 matching bases. The sample comprised CD4+ T cells from blood, cultured in vitro. The sequence was obtained from a human donor who had recovered from COVID-19. The DNA sequence follows: TGTGCCAGCAGCACCGGGACACCCAGCTCCTACGAGCAGTACTTC. Translated, this gives CASSTGTPSSYEQYF.